This T cell receptor beta chain was captured in a study of blood T cell repertoires in COVID-19. Study summary: Samples representing acute and convalescent COVID-19 were sourced from the United States, Italy and Spain. PBMCs, B-cell-depleted T cells, or T cells were the source of the cDNA or gDNA that made up the material.

CDR3 length: 15 amino acids. The germline CDR1 and CDR2 sequences are SGHTS and YDEGEE. The ends were cut back, 0 bases at V and 0 bases at J, with 9 bases in the middle. Source study methods: Reference gene primer amplification gave nucleated cell count estimates. Clones were read by immunoSEQ multiplex PCR, and TCRdb kept only the in-frame ones, dropping some. That table is the source of V, J and clone size, and D and trimming were worked out from the DNA. This sample has about 170,000 clones, with roughly 73% found just once. The rearrangement joins TRBV5-8 to TRBJ1-2; D remains unclear. The source is a man in his 70s with acute or convalescent COVID-19. Sequences were obtained from peripheral blood. The DNA for the CDR3 is TGTGCCAGCAGCTTGGGCCGGAGAGCTAACTATGGCTACACCTTC. This translates into CASSLGRRANYGYTF.